This passage covers 7 T cell receptor beta chains from one sample sequenced in a study of CD8+ T cells in alopecia areata. Extracted RNA was reverse transcribed, and the resulting cDNA served as sequencing template. Assay used: immunoSEQ multiplex PCR; TCRdb lists only in-frame clones, some missing. The sample includes almost 35,000 clones, 55% of them seen just once. The sequenced sample was NKG2D-high CD8+ T cells sorted from blood. All receptors come from a human donor with alopecia areata.

The chain carries TRBV7-9 and TRBJ1-6, with D possibly matching TRBD1 (5 bases). V dropped 6 bases and J dropped 7 bases, with 16 bases sitting between them. This CDR3 has 15 residues. Per germline, CDR1 SEHNR and CDR2 FQNEAQ (reference sequence). This chain's CDR3 is CASRGPGSSNSPLHF. The CDR3 DNA sequence: TGTGCCAGCAGGGGGCCTGGCAGTTCAAATTCACCCCTCCACTTT.

This clone was detected only a few times. V is TRBV4-1 and J is TRBJ2-6; perhaps TRBD1 as D (6 bases). CDR1 and CDR2 from the germline V gene are MGHRA and YSYEKL. The CDR3 extends over 16 amino acids. V gave up 0 bases and J gave up 15 bases, with 21 bases separating them. CDR3 bases: TGCGCCAGCAGCCAAGATTACGGCAGGGGTTCAACGGGCCTGACTTTC. This sequence encodes CASSQDYGRGSTGLTF.

This clone was seen a few times. The chain carries TRBV5-1 and TRBJ2-1; D is unresolved. CDR1 and CDR2 from the germline V gene are SGHRS and YFSETQ. The length of the CDR3 is 13 residues. Trimming shortened V by 6 bases and J by 0 bases, and 7 bases separated the two germline ends. CDR3 DNA sequence: TGCGCCAGCACCGTCAGCTCCTACAATGAGCAGTTCTTC. As protein: CASTVSSYNEQFF.

This clone appeared a few times. At one end, the junction sequence differs from germline, possibly due to a read error. The chain uses TRBV7-8 and TRBJ2-1, with D tentatively TRBD2 (7 bases). The V gene's germline CDR1 is SGHVS and CDR2 FQNEAQ. This CDR3 has 14 amino acids. CDR3 nucleotides: TGTGCCAGCAGTTTAGGGGGGGCCATCAATGAGCAGTTCTTC. As protein: CASSLGGAINEQFF. The variable domain in full, completed from reference TRBV7-8 and TRBJ2-1, reads GAGVSQSPRYKVAKRGQDVALRCDPISGHVSLFWYQQALGQGPEFLTYFQNEAQLDKSGLPSDRFFAERPEGSVSTLKIQRTQQEDSAVYLCASSLGGAINEQFFGPGTRLTVL.

The chain combines TRBV23-1 with TRBJ1-5, with D perhaps TRBD1 (5 bases). TRBV23-1 is recorded as an ORF, its role being uncertain. V shed 10 bases and J shed 2 bases, with 18 bases lying between them. The CDR3 length is 15 residues. CDR3 sequence: CAIHNQARGNQPQHF. The CDR3 DNA reads as TGCGCCATCCACAATCAAGCCAGGGGCAATCAGCCCCAGCATTTT.

In nucleotides, the CDR3 is TGTGCCAGTAGTATAATTCCCGCGAATGAGCAGTTCTTC. Translated, it gives CASSIIPANEQFF. V gene TRBV19 combines with J gene TRBJ2-1; D is unclear. V was pared by 2 bases and J by 7 bases, with 9 bases between. CDR1 is LNHDA and CDR2 is SQIVND in the germline V gene (reference sequence). The length of the CDR3 is 13 residues.

The rearrangement links TRBV29-1 to TRBJ2-7, with D perhaps matching TRBD2 (5 bases). Between the trimmed V and J ends, which lost 5 bases and 2 bases, there was a span of 10 bases. The CDR3 contains 12 residues. Germline V gene sequence: CDR1 SQVTM, CDR2 ANQGSEA. The CDR3 DNA follows: TGCAGCGTTCTGGCGGGTCCCTACGAGCAGTACTTC. Translation: CSVLAGPYEQYF.